This TCR beta chain is drawn from a study of shared clonotypes between healthy human individuals. From germline, CDR1 is SGHVS and CDR2 FQNEAQ. The CDR3 runs 15 residues. The V end was cut by 3 bases, the J end by 5 bases, with 13 bases between. Donors were healthy HIV-negative adults without recent acute infections or vaccinations. In this sample, this clone turned up a few times. No antigen is known for it. Here immunoSEQ multiplex PCR was the method, and the copy in TCRdb shows in-frame clones only, minus some. The sample holds hundreds of thousands of clones; under 80% are singletons and the top ten take around 1.6%. Study-level results: Estimated richness was generally greater in naive than memory subsets. Clonotype sharing among donors likely depends on sequencing depth. Represented diversity, genetic and exposure-history alike, was limited by few donors.

This TCR was recovered from a woman in her thirties in good health. Sequenced: memory CD4+ T cells sorted from blood. Subset meaning: CD45RA-negative fraction. V is TRBV7-8 and J is TRBJ1-4; no firm D call. CDR3 nucleotides: TGTGCCAGCAGCTTCCTAATGATACCGAATGAAAAACTGTTTTTT. Translation: CASSFLMIPNEKLFF.